A single sample is the source of the 14 T cell receptor beta chains below, sequenced in a study of T cell repertoires in cytomegalovirus infection. Their recognized antigens are unknown. One entry per CDR3 protein results from TCRdb running MiXCR on the reads. The table shows under 300,000 distinct CDR3 sequences, with less than 25% occurring only once. The sample in question was cultured PBMCs, obtained from culture after CMV antigen stimulation. The receptors originated from a human donor in good health (CMV status not recorded). Some clones in this sample may be carry-over from other donors' samples.

The chain is built from TRBV12-3 or TRBV12-4 and TRBJ2-7; D gene unclear. V dropped 3 bases and J dropped 0 bases, with 9 bases sitting between them. The CDR3 spans 14 residues. CDR3: CASSLSDNSYEQYV. DNA for the CDR3: TGTGCCAGCAGTTTGTCTGACAACTCCTACGAGCAGTACGTC.

This clonotype was recorded at least ten times. This chain's CDR3 is CASSYSPRGYNEQFF. CDR3 DNA sequence: TGTGCCAGCAGTTACTCTCCCCGTGGGTACAATGAGCAGTTCTTC. The V call is TRBV6-2 or TRBV6-3, the J call TRBJ2-1; D unresolved. Trimming took 0 bases from V and 4 from J, leaving 10 bases between them. This CDR3 spans 15 amino acids. The germline V gene has CDR1 MNHEY and CDR2 SVGEGT.

This clonotype was detected ten times or more. This chain connects TRBV19 to TRBJ1-6, with D possibly matching TRBD1 (5 bases). The ends were cut back, 0 bases at V and 0 bases at J, with 12 bases in the middle. The length of the CDR3 is 18 residues. Germline assignment: CDR1 LNHDA and CDR2 SQIVND (reference sequence). The CDR3 loop is CASSIDLEGSSYNSPLHF. The CDR3, as DNA: TGTGCCAGTAGTATAGATCTCGAGGGGAGCTCCTATAATTCACCCCTCCACTTT.

The genes are TRBV7-6 and TRBJ2-2, with 8 bases aligning to TRBD2. Germline CDR1 and CDR2: SGHVS and FNYEAQ. This CDR3 has 15 amino acids. The J segment lost 7 bases and the V segment lost 8 bases, leaving 12 bases of the junction unmatched. The CDR3 DNA reads as TGTGCCAGCGCCAGCAAAGCGGGAGTGAACGGGGAGCTGTTTTTT. It is translated as CASASKAGVNGELFF.

This clonotype was seen a few times. The chain joins TRBV7-8 to TRBJ2-7, with D perhaps TRBD1 or TRBD2 (5 bases each). Germline V gene sequence: CDR1 SGHVS, CDR2 FQNEAQ. CDR3 size: 14 residues. V was cut by 1 base and J by 4 bases, with 11 bases left in between. CDR3 sequence: CASSLGGRTYEQYV. The CDR3 coding sequence is TGTGCCAGCAGCTTAGGGGGACGGACTTACGAGCAGTACGTC.

This clonotype has ten or more counts. The genes are TRBV7-2 and TRBJ1-5; 9 nucleotides agree with TRBD1. This CDR3 comprises 14 residues. The germline V gene has CDR1 SGHTA and CDR2 FQGNSA. V was clipped by 5 bases and J by 5 bases; unmatched bases: 4. DNA of the CDR3: TGTGCCAGCAGCCTACAGGGGGCGTATCAGCCCCAGCATTTT. Amino acid sequence: CASSLQGAYQPQHF.

Concerning this clonotype itself: A read error may be the cause here, since a much bigger clone is one base away. The genes are TRBV7-6 and TRBJ1-1; TRBD1 might be the D (5 bases). CDR1 and CDR2 from the germline V gene are SGHVS and FNYEAQ. The CDR3 length is 12 residues. The CDR3 DNA reads as TGTGCCAGCAGCCTACCCCCGGGTGGGGCTGTCTTT. The encoded protein is CASSLPPGGAVF.

This clonotype was observed a handful of times. The V and J genes are TRBV14 and TRBJ2-1; D possibly corresponds to TRBD2 (5 bases). The V gene's germline CDR1 is SGHDN and CDR2 FVKESK. CDR3 length: 14 residues. Between the trimmed V and J ends, which lost 3 bases and 8 bases, there was a span of 14 bases. CDR3 region: CASSHKLERDEQFF. For the CDR3, the DNA is TGTGCCAGCAGCCATAAACTAGAGAGGGATGAGCAGTTCTTC.

This clonotype was detected a few times. V is TRBV6-2 or TRBV6-3 and J is TRBJ2-7, with no clear D. V lost 3 bases and J 6 bases, leaving 9 bases between the germline ends. Germline loops: CDR1 MNHEY, CDR2 SVGEGT. There are 12 residues in the CDR3. The CDR3 sequence is CASSYLGFEQYV. The CDR3 bases are TGTGCCAGCAGTTATCTTGGGTTCGAGCAGTACGTC.

The chain employs TRBV7-8 and TRBJ2-7; 9 bases match TRBD1. This CDR3 has 15 residues. Germline CDR1 is SGHVS and CDR2 is FQNEAQ. The junction had 8 bases not matched to a gene; V was cut back by 3 bases and J by 5 bases. The CDR3 is CASSFPGQGQNEQYF. CDR3 nucleotide sequence: TGTGCCAGCAGCTTTCCAGGACAGGGGCAGAACGAGCAGTACTTC.

This clonotype was counted a few times. The rearrangement uses TRBV7-2 and TRBJ2-5; D might be TRBD2 (6 bases). Germline V CDR1 and CDR2: SGHTA, FQGNSA. V was pared by 5 bases and J by 5 bases, with 15 bases between. CDR3 length: 14 amino acids. The CDR3 DNA is TGTGCCAGCAGCCCCCCCTACGGGAGTGAGACCCAGTACTTC. Its translation: CASSPPYGSETQYF.

The gene calls are TRBV11-2 and TRBJ2-7, with 13 bases matching TRBD2. Germline CDR1 SGHAT, CDR2 FQNNGV. The V gene end was trimmed by 0 bases and the J gene end by 2 bases; junction bases not matched to a gene: 7. The CDR3 has 18 residues. CDR3 nucleotides: TGTGCCAGCAGCTTAGATGTGGGACTAGCGGGAAGACCCTACGAGCAGTACTTC. It translates to CASSLDVGLAGRPYEQYF. The full variable domain, rest sourced from reference TRBV11-2 and TRBJ2-7, is EAGVAQSPRYKIIEKRQSVAFWCNPISGHATLYWYQQILGQGPKLLIQFQNNGVVDDSQLPKDRFSAERLKGVDSTLKIQPAKLEDSAVYLCASSLDVGLAGRPYEQYFGPGTRLTVT.

This clonotype showed up just a few times. V and J are TRBV4-1 and TRBJ2-1; 10 bases match TRBD1. Unmatched junction bases numbered 10, after V lost 1 base and J lost 10 bases. Germline V lookup: CDR1 MGHRA, CDR2 YSYEKL. The CDR3 contains 16 residues. CDR3 region: CASSQVPGQGTPEQFF. CDR3 DNA: TGCGCCAGCAGCCAAGTTCCGGGACAGGGGACTCCAGAGCAGTTCTTC.

Many counts were recorded for this clonotype. V usage is TRBV12-3 or TRBV12-4 and J usage is TRBJ2-7, with 12 positions matching TRBD2. The CDR3 sequence is 14 residues long. Unmatched junction bases numbered 3, after V lost 5 bases and J lost 4 bases. The CDR3 DNA reads TGTGCCAGCAGTCTAGGACTAGCGGGATACGAGCAGTACGTC. As protein: CASSLGLAGYEQYV.